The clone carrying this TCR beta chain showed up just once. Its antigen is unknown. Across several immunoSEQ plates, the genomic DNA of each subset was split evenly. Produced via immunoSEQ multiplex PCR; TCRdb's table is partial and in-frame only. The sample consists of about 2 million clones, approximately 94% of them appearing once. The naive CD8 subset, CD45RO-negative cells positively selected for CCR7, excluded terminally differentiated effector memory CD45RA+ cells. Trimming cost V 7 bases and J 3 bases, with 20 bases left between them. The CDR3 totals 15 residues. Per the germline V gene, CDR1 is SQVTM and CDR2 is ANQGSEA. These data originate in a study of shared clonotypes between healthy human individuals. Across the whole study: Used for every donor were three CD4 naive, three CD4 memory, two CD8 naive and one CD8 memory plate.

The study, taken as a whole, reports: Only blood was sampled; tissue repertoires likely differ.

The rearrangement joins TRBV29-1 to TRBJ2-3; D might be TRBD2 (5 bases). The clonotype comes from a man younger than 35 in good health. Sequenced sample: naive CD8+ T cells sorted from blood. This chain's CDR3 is CSGAGRADWTDTQYF. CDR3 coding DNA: TGCAGCGGCGCGGGTAGGGCGGATTGGACAGATACGCAGTATTTT.